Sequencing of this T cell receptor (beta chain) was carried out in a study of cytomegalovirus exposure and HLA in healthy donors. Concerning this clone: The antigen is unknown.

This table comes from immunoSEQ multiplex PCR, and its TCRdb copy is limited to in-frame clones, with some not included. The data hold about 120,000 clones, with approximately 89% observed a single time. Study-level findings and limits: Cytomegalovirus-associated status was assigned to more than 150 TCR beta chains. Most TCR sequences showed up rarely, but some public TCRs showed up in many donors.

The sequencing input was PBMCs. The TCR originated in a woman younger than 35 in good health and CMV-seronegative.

CDR3 in amino acids: CASSHRGLLEAFF. The CDR3 region has the DNA TGTGCCAGCAGCCACAGGGGGCTGCTTGAAGCTTTCTTT. The chain joins TRBV14 to TRBJ1-1; 8 nucleotides agree with TRBD1. The CDR3 has 13 amino acids. The germline gives CDR1 SGHDN, CDR2 FVKESK. Losses at the gene ends were 3 bases for V and 7 bases for J; bases not matched to a gene: 4.